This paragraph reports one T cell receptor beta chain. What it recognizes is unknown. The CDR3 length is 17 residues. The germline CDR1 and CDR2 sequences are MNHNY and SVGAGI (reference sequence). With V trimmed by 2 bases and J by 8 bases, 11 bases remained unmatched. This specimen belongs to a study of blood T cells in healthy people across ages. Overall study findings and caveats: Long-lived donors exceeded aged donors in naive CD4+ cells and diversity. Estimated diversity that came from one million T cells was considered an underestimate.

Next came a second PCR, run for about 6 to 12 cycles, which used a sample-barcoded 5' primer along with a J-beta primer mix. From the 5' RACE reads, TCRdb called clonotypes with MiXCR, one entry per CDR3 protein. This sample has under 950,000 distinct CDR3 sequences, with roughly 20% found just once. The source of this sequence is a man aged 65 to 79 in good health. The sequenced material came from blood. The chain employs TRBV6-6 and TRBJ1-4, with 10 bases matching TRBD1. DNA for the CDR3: TGTGCCAGCAGTTACCCACTTGACAGGGGGCGGGAGGAAAAACTGTTTTTT. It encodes CASSYPLDRGREEKLFF.